One and the same sample provided the 9 T cell receptor beta chains below, sequenced in a study of T-cell reconstitution after alpha-beta-depleted transplantation in children. Using unique molecular identifiers, the investigators prepared the TCRbeta library. TCRdb reprocessed the PCR reads with MiXCR, giving one entry per CDR3 protein. Here the sample spans 400,000 to 450,000 distinct CDR3 sequences, around two fifths being singletons. The sequencing used PBMCs, collected before TCRalphabeta/CD19-depleted stem cell transplant. These receptors were collected from a girl under 10 years old with aplastic anemia, due to receive a stem cell transplant.

This chain uses TRBV18 with TRBJ2-5; D is perhaps TRBD2 (5 bases). Germline CDR1 reads KGHSH; CDR2 reads LQKENI. The V gene lost 4 bases and the J gene lost 5 bases, with 11 bases spanning the gap. This CDR3 has 13 residues. The CDR3 DNA is TGTGCCAGCTCACGAGGGTTCGGGGAGACCCAGTACTTC. Translating gives CASSRGFGETQYF.

There are a few counts of this clonotype. The rearrangement uses TRBV20-1 and TRBJ2-1; D might be TRBD1 (6 bases). The ends were cut back, 5 bases at V and 4 bases at J, with 15 bases in the middle. The germline gives CDR1 DFQATT, CDR2 SNEGSKA (reference sequence). The length of the CDR3 is 14 residues. CDR3 nucleotides: TGCAGTGCTTTTCCCCACGGACAGTACAATGAGCAGTTCTTC. Translation: CSAFPHGQYNEQFF.

The CDR3 is CASSSIYRGQNEQFF. The DNA of the CDR3 is TGTGCCAGCAGTTCAATCTACAGGGGGCAAAATGAGCAGTTCTTC. This chain connects TRBV27 to TRBJ2-1; 9 bases map to TRBD1. Trimming took 4 bases from V and 7 from J; bases not matched to a gene: 8. CDR3 length: 15 residues. Germline V gene data show CDR1 as MNHEY and CDR2 as SMNVEV (reference sequence).

This chain connects TRBV4-1 to TRBJ1-5; tentative D call: TRBD1 (5 bases). Germline assignment: CDR1 MGHRA and CDR2 YSYEKL. The CDR3 has 14 amino acids. Trimming left V 5 bases short and J 4 bases short, with 12 bases between. The DNA of the CDR3 is TGCGCCAGCAGCGGTTCAGGGTATAATCAGCCCCAGCATTTT. It encodes CASSGSGYNQPQHF.

In this sample, this clonotype turned up once. The chain links TRBV12-3 or TRBV12-4 to TRBJ2-5, with D possibly matching TRBD1 (6 bases). Trimming cost V 3 bases and J 5 bases, with 10 bases left between them. The CDR3 runs to 13 residues. The CDR3 reads CASSFAQGETQYF. The DNA for the CDR3 is TGTGCCAGCAGTTTCGCCCAGGGGGAGACCCAGTACTTC.

This clonotype was picked up a small number of times. The junction differs from germline at one of its ends, possibly a read error. This chain's CDR3 is CASSFFPQASSGANVLTF. CDR3 bases: TGTGCCAGCAGCTTTTTCCCGCAGGCCTCCTCTGGGGCCAACGTCCTGACTTTT. V and J are TRBV7-3 and TRBJ2-6, with D perhaps matching TRBD1 (5 bases). Germline V gene sequence: CDR1 SGHTA, CDR2 FQGTGA. The length of the CDR3 is 18 residues.

This rearrangement joins TRBV12-3 or TRBV12-4 to TRBJ2-5; TRBD2 agrees at 9 bases. Losses at the gene ends were 7 bases for V and 5 bases for J; bases not matched to a gene: 8. The CDR3 length is 14 residues. CDR3 coding DNA: TGTGCCAGCAAAATAGCGGGGGAGGTGGAGACCCAGTACTTC. The encoded protein is CASKIAGEVETQYF.

The chain employs TRBV15 and TRBJ2-2; D unresolved. V was pared by 1 base and J by 1 base, with 4 bases between. This CDR3 comprises 14 residues. The germline gives CDR1 LNHNV, CDR2 YYDKDF (reference sequence). This CDR3 is CATSRGWNTGELFF. DNA for the CDR3: TGTGCCACCAGCAGAGGGTGGAACACCGGGGAGCTGTTTTTT.

The chain uses TRBV20-1 and TRBJ1-1, with D maybe TRBD1 (5 bases). Germline V gives CDR1 DFQATT, CDR2 SNEGSKA (reference sequence). The CDR3 spans 15 residues. V was trimmed by 0 bases and J by 0 bases, leaving 11 bases between them. In DNA form, the CDR3 reads TGCAGTGCTAGAGATTTTGGGGGGTTGAACACTGAAGCTTTCTTT. The encoded protein is CSARDFGGLNTEAFF.